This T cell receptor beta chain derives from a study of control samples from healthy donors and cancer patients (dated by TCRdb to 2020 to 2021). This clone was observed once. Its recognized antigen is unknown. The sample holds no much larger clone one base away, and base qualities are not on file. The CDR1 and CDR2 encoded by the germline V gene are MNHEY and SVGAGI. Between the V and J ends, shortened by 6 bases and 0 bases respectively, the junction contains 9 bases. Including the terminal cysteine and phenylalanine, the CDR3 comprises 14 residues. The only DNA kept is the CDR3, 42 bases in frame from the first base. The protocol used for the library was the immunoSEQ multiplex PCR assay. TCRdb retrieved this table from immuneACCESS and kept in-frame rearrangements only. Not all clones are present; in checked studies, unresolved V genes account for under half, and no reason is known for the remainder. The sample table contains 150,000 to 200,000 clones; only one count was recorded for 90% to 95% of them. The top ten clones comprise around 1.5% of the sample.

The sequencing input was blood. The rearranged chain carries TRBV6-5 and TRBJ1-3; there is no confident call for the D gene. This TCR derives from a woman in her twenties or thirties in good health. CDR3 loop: CASRRLGSGNTIYF. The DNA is TGTGCCAGCAGACGCCTCGGCTCTGGAAACACCATATATTTT.